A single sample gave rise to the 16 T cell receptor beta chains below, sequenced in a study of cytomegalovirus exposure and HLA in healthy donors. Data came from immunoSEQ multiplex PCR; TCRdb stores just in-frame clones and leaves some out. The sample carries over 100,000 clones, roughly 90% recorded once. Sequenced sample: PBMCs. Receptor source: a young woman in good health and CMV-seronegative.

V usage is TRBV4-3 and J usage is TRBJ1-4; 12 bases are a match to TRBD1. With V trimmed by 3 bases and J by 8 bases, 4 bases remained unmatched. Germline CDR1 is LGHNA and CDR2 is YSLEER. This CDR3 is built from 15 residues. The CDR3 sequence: CASSHGGTGGEKLFF. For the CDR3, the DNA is TGCGCCAGCAGCCACGGCGGGACAGGGGGCGAAAAACTGTTTTTT.

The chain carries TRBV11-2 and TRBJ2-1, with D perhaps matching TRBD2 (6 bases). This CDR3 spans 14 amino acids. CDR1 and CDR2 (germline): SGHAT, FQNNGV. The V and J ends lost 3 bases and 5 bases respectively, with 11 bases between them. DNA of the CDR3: TGTGCCAGCAGCTTCCGGGACTCTAACAATGAGCAGTTCTTC. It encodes CASSFRDSNNEQFF.

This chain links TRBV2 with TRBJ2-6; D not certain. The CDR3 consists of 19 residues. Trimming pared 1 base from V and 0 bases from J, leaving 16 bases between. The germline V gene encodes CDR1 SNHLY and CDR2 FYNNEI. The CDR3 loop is CASSEGDGSEYSGANVLTF. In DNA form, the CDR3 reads TGTGCCAGCAGTGAAGGTGACGGGTCCGAATACTCTGGGGCCAACGTCCTGACTTTC. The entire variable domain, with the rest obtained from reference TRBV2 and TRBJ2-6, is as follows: EPEVTQTPSHQVTQMGQEVILRCVPISNHLYFYWYRQILGQKVEFLVSFYNNEISEKSEIFDDQFSVERPDGSNFTLKIRSTKLEDSAMYFCASSEGDGSEYSGANVLTFGAGSRLTVL.

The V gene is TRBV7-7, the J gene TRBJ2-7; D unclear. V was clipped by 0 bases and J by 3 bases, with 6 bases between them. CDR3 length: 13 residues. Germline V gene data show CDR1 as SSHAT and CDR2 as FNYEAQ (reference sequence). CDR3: CASSLASDYEQYF. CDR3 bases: TGTGCCAGCAGCTTAGCGAGCGACTACGAGCAGTACTTC. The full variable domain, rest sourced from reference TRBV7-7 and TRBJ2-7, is GAGVSQSPRYKVTKRGQDVTLRCDPISSHATLYWYQQALGQGPEFLTYFNYEAQPDKSGLPSDRFSAERPEGSISTLTIQRTEQRDSAMYRCASSLASDYEQYFGPGTRLTVT.

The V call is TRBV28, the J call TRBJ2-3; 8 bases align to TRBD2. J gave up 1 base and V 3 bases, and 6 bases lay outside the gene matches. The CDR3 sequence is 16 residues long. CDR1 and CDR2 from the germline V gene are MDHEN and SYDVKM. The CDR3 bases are TGTGCCAGCAGTTTTCAGAGCGGGAGAGGCACAGATACGCAGTATTTT. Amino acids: CASSFQSGRGTDTQYF.

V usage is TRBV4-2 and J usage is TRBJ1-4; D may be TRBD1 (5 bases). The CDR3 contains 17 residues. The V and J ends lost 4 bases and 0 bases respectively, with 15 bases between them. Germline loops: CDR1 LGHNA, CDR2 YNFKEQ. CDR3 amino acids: CASSPTAGGATNEKLFF. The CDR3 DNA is TGTGCCAGCAGCCCGACCGCCGGGGGTGCAACTAATGAAAAACTGTTTTTT.

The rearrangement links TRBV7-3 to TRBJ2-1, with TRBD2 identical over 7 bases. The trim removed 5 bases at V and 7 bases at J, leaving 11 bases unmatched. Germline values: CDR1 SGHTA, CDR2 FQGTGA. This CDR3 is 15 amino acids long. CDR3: CASSALAAPKNEQFF. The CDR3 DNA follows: TGTGCCAGCAGCGCCCTAGCGGCCCCTAAGAATGAGCAGTTCTTC.

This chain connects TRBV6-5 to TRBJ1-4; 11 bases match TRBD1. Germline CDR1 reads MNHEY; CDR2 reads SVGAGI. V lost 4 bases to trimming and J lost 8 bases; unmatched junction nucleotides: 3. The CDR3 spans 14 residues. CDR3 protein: CASSLDRGQEKLFF. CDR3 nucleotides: TGTGCCAGCAGTTTGGACAGGGGGCAGGAAAAACTGTTTTTT.

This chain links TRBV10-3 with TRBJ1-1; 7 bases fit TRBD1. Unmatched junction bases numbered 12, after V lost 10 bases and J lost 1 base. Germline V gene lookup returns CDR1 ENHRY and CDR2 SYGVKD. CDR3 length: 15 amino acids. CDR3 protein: CATRKDRDGNTEAFF. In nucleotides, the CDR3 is TGTGCCACCAGGAAAGACAGGGACGGGAACACTGAAGCTTTCTTT.

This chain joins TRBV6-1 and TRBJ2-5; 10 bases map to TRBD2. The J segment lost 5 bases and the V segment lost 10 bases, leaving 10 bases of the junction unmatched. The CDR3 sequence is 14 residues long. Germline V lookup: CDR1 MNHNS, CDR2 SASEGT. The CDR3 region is CATTRSGGAETQYF. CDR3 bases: TGTGCCACCACCAGGAGCGGGGGGGCGGAGACCCAGTACTTC.

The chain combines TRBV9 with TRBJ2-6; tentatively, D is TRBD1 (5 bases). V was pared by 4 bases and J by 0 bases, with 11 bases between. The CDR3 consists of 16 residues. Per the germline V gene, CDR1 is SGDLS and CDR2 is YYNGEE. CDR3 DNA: TGTGCCAGCAGCCCGCGACAGAACTCTGGGGCCAACGTCCTGACTTTC. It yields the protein CASSPRQNSGANVLTF.

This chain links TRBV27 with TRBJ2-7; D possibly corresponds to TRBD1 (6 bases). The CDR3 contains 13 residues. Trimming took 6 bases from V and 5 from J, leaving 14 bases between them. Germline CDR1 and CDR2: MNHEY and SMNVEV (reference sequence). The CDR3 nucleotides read TGTGCCAGCAGCCTTTTCCCAGGGGACGAGCAGTACTTC. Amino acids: CASSLFPGDEQYF.

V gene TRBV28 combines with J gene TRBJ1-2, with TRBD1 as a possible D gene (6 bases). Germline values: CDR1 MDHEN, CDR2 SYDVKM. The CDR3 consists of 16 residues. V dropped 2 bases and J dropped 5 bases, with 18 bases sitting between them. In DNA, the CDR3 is TGTGCCAGCAGTTTAGAAACAGGGAGGGTCAAATATGGCTACACCTTC. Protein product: CASSLETGRVKYGYTF.

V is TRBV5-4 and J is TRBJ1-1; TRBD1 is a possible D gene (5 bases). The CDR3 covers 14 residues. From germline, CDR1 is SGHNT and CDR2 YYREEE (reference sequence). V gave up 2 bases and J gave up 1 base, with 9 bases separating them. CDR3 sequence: CASSFNRQNTEAFF. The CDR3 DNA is TGTGCCAGCAGCTTTAACAGGCAGAACACTGAAGCTTTCTTT.

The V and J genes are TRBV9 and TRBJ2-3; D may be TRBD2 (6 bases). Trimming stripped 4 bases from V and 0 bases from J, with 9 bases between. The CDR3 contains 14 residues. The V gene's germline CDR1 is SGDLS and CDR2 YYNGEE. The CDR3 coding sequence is TGTGCCAGCAGCTGGGCGGGGAGCACAGATACGCAGTATTTT. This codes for CASSWAGSTDTQYF. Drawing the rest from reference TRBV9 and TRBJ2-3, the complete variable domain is DSGVTQTPKHLITATGQRVTLRCSPRSGDLSVYWYQQSLDQGLQFLIQYYNGEERAKGNILERFSAQQFPDLHSELNLSSLELGDSALYFCASSWAGSTDTQYFGPGTRLTVL.

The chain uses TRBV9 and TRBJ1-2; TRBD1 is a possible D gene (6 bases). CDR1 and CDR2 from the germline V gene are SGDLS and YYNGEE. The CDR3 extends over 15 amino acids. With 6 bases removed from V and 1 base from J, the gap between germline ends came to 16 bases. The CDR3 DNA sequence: TGTGCCAGCACCCCCCAGGGGAGTTATAACTATGGCTACACCTTC. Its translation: CASTPQGSYNYGYTF.